This TCR beta chain was observed in a study of T cell responses to AZD1222 COVID-19 vaccine. General observations from the study: Nearly half of spike-specific TCRs reportedly target unmutated variant regions.

This clone came up a few times. Its antigen remains unidentified. Here immunoSEQ multiplex PCR was the method, and the copy in TCRdb shows in-frame clones only, minus some. The sample has about 120,000 clones; roughly 90% are singletons. Trimming stripped 6 bases from V and 0 bases from J, with 5 bases between. The CDR3 length is 12 residues. This TCR came from an adult in good health. The chain links TRBV12-3 or TRBV12-4 to TRBJ1-2, with D uncertain. The source was peripheral blood, collected on day 0 of AZD1222 vaccination. CDR3 residues: CASSRANYGYTF. The CDR3 nucleotides read TGTGCCAGCAGCCGAGCTAACTATGGCTACACCTTC.